Each of the 16 T cell receptor beta chains below was sequenced from the same sample in a study of blood T cell repertoires in COVID-19. Using immunoSEQ multiplex PCR, the repertoire was profiled, and TCRdb retains in-frame clones only, with some absent. The repertoire includes around 450,000 clones, 75% to 90% of them detected once, and about 0.7% sits in the top ten. Source material: PBMCs or T cells enriched from blood (not recorded which). Receptor source: a woman between 18 and 29 years old who had recovered from COVID-19.

The chain has TRBV6-5 and TRBJ1-1, with TRBD1 matching over 7 bases. The CDR3 has 15 amino acids. Trimming at V came to 0 bases and at J to 5 bases, leaving 6 bases not matched to a gene. Germline V lookup: CDR1 MNHEY, CDR2 SVGAGI. Here the CDR3 DNA reads TGTGCCAGCAGTTACTCGAAGACAGGGAAGACTGAAGCTTTCTTT. It codes for CASSYSKTGKTEAFF.

Only one count was recorded for this clone. The chain carries TRBV27 and TRBJ2-1; 7 bases match TRBD1. The CDR3 loop spans 16 amino acids. CDR1 and CDR2 from the germline V gene are MNHEY and SMNVEV (reference sequence). J gave up 1 base and V 5 bases, and 8 bases lay outside the gene matches. In DNA, the CDR3 is TGTGCCAGCAGTCCACAGGGGAGTCAGTCCTACAATGAGCAGTTCTTC. Its protein product is CASSPQGSQSYNEQFF.

With regard to this clone: Other nucleotide sequences in the sample specify the same CDR3. The rearrangement joins TRBV6-5 to TRBJ1-2; D perhaps matches TRBD1 (5 bases). V was cut by 0 bases and J by 7 bases, with 9 bases left in between. The CDR3 covers 13 residues. Germline loops: CDR1 MNHEY, CDR2 SVGAGI. CDR3 protein: CASSYSWGGGYTF. Here the CDR3 DNA reads TGTGCCAGCAGTTACTCGTGGGGGGGTGGCTACACCTTC.

The chain links TRBV30 to TRBJ1-2; D gene unclear. CDR3 length: 13 amino acids. Germline V gene sequence: CDR1 GTSNPN, CDR2 SVGIG (reference sequence). Between the trimmed V and J ends, which lost 0 bases and 4 bases, there was a span of 9 bases. CDR3 DNA sequence: TGTGCCTGGAGTGTAGGTTCGGGCTATGGCTACACCTTC. Protein product: CAWSVGSGYGYTF.

The chain recombines TRBV27 with TRBJ2-5; TRBD2 matches at 8 bases. V dropped 1 base and J dropped 2; count of bases not matched to a gene: 3. The germline V gene has CDR1 MNHEY and CDR2 SMNVEV (reference sequence). The CDR3 totals 15 residues. The chain's CDR3 is CASSLLRGGQETQYF. The CDR3 region has the DNA TGTGCCAGCAGTTTATTACGGGGGGGACAAGAGACCCAGTACTTC.

V and J are TRBV7-9 and TRBJ1-6; D is unclear. Germline V gene lookup returns CDR1 SEHNR and CDR2 FQNEAQ (reference sequence). The CDR3 extends over 14 amino acids. Trimming removed 1 base at V and 6 bases at J, with 7 bases between. The CDR3 coding sequence is TGTGCCAGCAGCTTAGAGAGCCCTAATTCACCCCTCCACTTT. Its protein is CASSLESPNSPLHF.

CDR3 in amino acids: CATGQGDEQYF. In nucleotides, the CDR3 is TGTGCCACGGGACAGGGAGACGAGCAGTACTTC. The V call is TRBV10-3, the J call TRBJ2-7; 9 bases match TRBD1. Germline V CDR1 and CDR2: ENHRY, SYGVKD. With V trimmed by 10 bases and J by 5 bases, 3 bases remained unmatched. The CDR3 is made up of 11 amino acids.

The gene calls are TRBV2 and TRBJ1-4; possibly TRBD1 for D (6 bases). There are 14 residues in the CDR3. Germline CDR1 and CDR2: SNHLY and FYNNEI. Trimming left V 7 bases short and J 7 bases short, with 16 bases between. The CDR3 bases are TGTGCCAGCAAGCCTACAGGGCCAGGTGAAAAACTGTTTTTT. Protein: CASKPTGPGEKLFF.

The chain combines TRBV5-1 with TRBJ2-1; TRBD2 agrees at 7 bases. Trimming took 4 bases from V and 2 from J; bases not matched to a gene: 12. The CDR3 totals 17 residues. Per the germline V gene, CDR1 is SGHRS and CDR2 is YFSETQ. The CDR3 DNA follows: TGCGCCAGCAGCACCTCTAGCGGTCCTTTAACCTACAATGAGCAGTTCTTC. Translated: CASSTSSGPLTYNEQFF.

The chain carries TRBV12-3 or TRBV12-4 and TRBJ2-5; no clear D. Trimming cost V 2 bases and J 5 bases, with 9 bases left between them. The CDR3 totals 13 residues. The CDR3 spells CASSLTRRETQYF. CDR3 nucleotides: TGTGCCAGCAGTTTAACCCGGCGGGAGACCCAGTACTTC.

This chain joins TRBV4-2 and TRBJ2-7; weak D call: TRBD1 (7 bases). The V gene's germline CDR1 is LGHNA and CDR2 YNFKEQ. The CDR3 extends over 13 amino acids. V lost 0 bases, J lost 5 bases, and 8 bases lay in between. The CDR3 DNA reads as TGTGCCAGCAGCCAAGACAGGGGGGACGAGCAGTACTTC. The encoded protein is CASSQDRGDEQYF.

The genes are TRBV7-2 and TRBJ2-2; 10 bases fit TRBD2. V shed 4 bases, J shed 2 bases, and the junction held 7 bases outside the gene matches. Looked up from germline, CDR1 is SGHTA and CDR2 is FQGNSA. The CDR3 is made up of 17 amino acids. The CDR3: CASSWSGGAANTGELFF. CDR3 in DNA: TGTGCCAGCAGCTGGAGCGGGGGGGCAGCAAACACCGGGGAGCTGTTTTTT.

This clone was observed once. CDR3: CASSEEADYEQYF. The DNA of the CDR3 is TGTGCCAGCAGTGAAGAAGCCGACTACGAGCAGTACTTC. This sequence joins TRBV6-1 and TRBJ2-7; D is unclear. This CDR3 is 13 amino acids long. The germline V gene encodes CDR1 MNHNS and CDR2 SASEGT. The V and J ends lost 1 base and 3 bases respectively, with 7 bases between them.

This clone was observed a handful of times. The V and J genes are TRBV4-1 and TRBJ2-7; perhaps TRBD2 as D (6 bases). Germline-derived CDR1 and CDR2 are MGHRA and YSYEKL. The length of the CDR3 is 14 residues. Trimming stripped 1 base from V and 2 bases from J, with 9 bases between. The CDR3 loop reads CASSQAGVTYEQYF. CDR3 coding DNA: TGCGCCAGCAGCCAAGCGGGGGTGACCTACGAGCAGTACTTC.

The V and J genes are TRBV28 and TRBJ2-6; D remains ambiguous. CDR3 size: 13 residues. The V gene's germline CDR1 is MDHEN and CDR2 SYDVKM. Trimming pared 6 bases from V and 0 bases from J, leaving 3 bases between. The CDR3 nucleotides read TGTGCCAGCAGCTTCTCTGGGGCCAACGTCCTGACTTTC. Protein product: CASSFSGANVLTF.

The rearrangement uses TRBV12-3 or TRBV12-4 and TRBJ1-1; no clear D. V was shortened by 2 bases and J by 2 bases, with 6 bases between the two germline ends. The CDR3 sequence is 13 residues long. The CDR3: CASSLIINTEAFF. CDR3 DNA: TGTGCCAGCAGTTTAATCATCAACACTGAAGCTTTCTTT.